This T cell receptor beta chain derives from a study of T-cell reconstitution after alpha-beta-depleted transplantation in children. Study conclusions and caveats: By about two months after transplant, alpha-beta T cells reportedly arose from several hundred graft clones that had expanded. Surviving recipient T cells and thymic progenitors accounted for the high day-60 TCRbeta diversity observed in some patients. Among T cells one year after transplant, newly produced cells accounted for most counts and diversity.

This clonotype was seen at least ten times. Its antigen is not known. Preparation of the TCRbeta library involved a method that used unique molecular identifiers. MiXCR was run by TCRdb on the PCR reads, yielding one entry per CDR3 protein. Among about 490,000 distinct CDR3 sequences, roughly a tenth were seen once, and the ten largest hold around 2%. Trimming left V 0 bases short and J 1 base short, with 13 bases between. Germline V gene sequence: CDR1 SGHRS, CDR2 YFSETQ. The CDR3 is 16 residues long. The sequencing here drew on PBMCs, taken before TCRalphabeta/CD19-depleted stem cell transplant. The genes are TRBV5-1 and TRBJ1-1; D perhaps matches TRBD1 (6 bases). The receptor was isolated from a child aged 2-9 years with inherited bone marrow failure, due to receive a stem cell transplant. CDR3 bases: TGCGCCAGCAGCTTGGAATTAGGCAGGGGGAACACTGAAGCTTTCTTT. Translation gives CASSLELGRGNTEAFF.